This T cell receptor (beta chain) was captured in a study of a mutant IDH1 vaccine in newly diagnosed glioma (dated by TCRdb to about 2021). At the level of the whole study: Of the approximately 35 treated patients, 62.5% were male and around 38% were female, and a mean age of roughly 40 years was recorded. Before enrollment, most patients had been given radiochemotherapy with temozolomide as standard therapy, while the rest had received either radiotherapy alone or temozolomide alone. Peripheral blood samples were drawn at six visits, namely V03 (baseline), V05, V07, V10, V12 and V13. For exploratory analyses, longitudinal TCRB deep sequencing was carried out in about 25 treated patients wherever samples were available. What the study reported, not specific to this receptor: Immune responses induced by the vaccine were seen in 93.3% of patients across multiple MHC alleles. PBMC samples for TCRB deep sequencing were selected based on availability. No apparent relationship was observed between pseudoprogression and alterations in the top peripheral T cell clonotypes detected by TCRB sequencing. The authors stated that sample limitations prevented analyses of patient blood samples from being reproduced.

The intended sense of this specimen's time point label: baseline, week 1 (first vaccination visit). The treatment or condition label for this specimen denotes: pre-vaccination baseline after standard-of-care therapy. All donors had newly diagnosed IDH1-mutant astrocytomas of WHO grade 3 or 4 that showed loss of nuclear ATRX. The samples were drawn from NOA16, a multicentre, single-arm, open-label phase I trial in Germany that tested a mutant IDH1 peptide vaccine in humans for the first time. For immunogenicity testing, the blood drawn at visit V03 was used as the baseline sample. The DNeasy Blood and Tissue Kit was used to extract genomic DNA from EDTA blood for TCRB sequencing. From its cysteine to its phenylalanine, the CDR3 spans 13 amino acids. Left in the record is the CDR3 DNA by itself, 39 bases read in frame from the first base. Looking up the germline V gene (reference sequence) yields CDR1 GTSNPN and CDR2 SVGIG. V is shortened by 7 bases, J by 0 bases, and the region joining them spans 9 bases.

Preparation of the library involved the immunoSEQ multiplex PCR assay. Rearranged TCR beta chain sequences were amplified with the hsTCRB Kit following the manufacturer's protocol. TCRB libraries were sequenced on an Illumina MiSeq. The original pipeline was this. The proprietary platform of the kit vendor was used for demultiplexing, trimming and gene mapping. This is the immuneACCESS table as TCRdb keeps it, with only in-frame sequences that have V and J called. A part of the clones is gone; compared with another copy, unresolved V genes explain less than half, and the rest is unexplained. V and J calls and clone size come straight from that table; D and trimming were deduced from the DNA. This sample comprises nearly 15,000 clones, approximately 92% of them detected only once. The ten largest account for around 10% of the sample. A word on this clone: The target of this receptor is not known. Base qualities are missing; no much larger clone stands one base away.

The source material was PBMCs, sampled from a glioma patient treated with radiotherapy, temozolomide or both. The clonotype was recovered from a woman between 35 and 50 years old with glioma. Some clones in this sample may be carry-over from other donors' samples. The receptor chain draws on TRBV30 and TRBJ1-4; perhaps TRBD1 is the D gene, with 5 bases matching. CDR3 reads: CASSGATNEKLFF. The bases are TGTGCCTCCTCGGGGGCAACTAATGAAAAACTGTTTTTT. The entire variable domain, with the stretches around the CDR3 drawn from the reference TRBV30 and TRBJ1-4 proteins, is SQTIHQWPATLVQPVGSPLSLECTVEGTSNPNLYWYRQAAGRGLQLLFYSVGIGQISSEVPQNLSASRPQDRQFILSSKKLLLSDSGFYLCASSGATNEKLFFGSGTQLSVL.